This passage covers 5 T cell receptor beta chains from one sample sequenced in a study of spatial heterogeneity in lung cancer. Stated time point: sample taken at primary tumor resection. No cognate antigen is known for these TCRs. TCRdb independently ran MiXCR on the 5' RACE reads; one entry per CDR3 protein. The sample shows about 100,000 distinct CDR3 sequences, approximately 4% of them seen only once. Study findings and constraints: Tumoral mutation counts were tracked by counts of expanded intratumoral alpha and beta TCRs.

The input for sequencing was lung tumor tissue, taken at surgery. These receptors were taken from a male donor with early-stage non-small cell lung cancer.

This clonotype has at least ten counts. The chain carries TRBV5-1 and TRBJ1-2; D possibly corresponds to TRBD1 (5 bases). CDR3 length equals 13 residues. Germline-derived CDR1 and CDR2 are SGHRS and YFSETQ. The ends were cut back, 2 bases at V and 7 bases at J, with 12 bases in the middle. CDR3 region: CASSFDRASGYTF. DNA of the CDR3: TGCGCCAGCAGCTTCGACAGAGCTTCTGGCTACACCTTC. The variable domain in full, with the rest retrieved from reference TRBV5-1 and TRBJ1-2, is KAGVTQTPRYLIKTRGQQVTLSCSPISGHRSVSWYQQTPGQGLQFLFEYFSETQRNKGNFPGRFSGRQFSNSRSEMNVSTLELGDSALYLCASSFDRASGYTFGSGTRLTVV.

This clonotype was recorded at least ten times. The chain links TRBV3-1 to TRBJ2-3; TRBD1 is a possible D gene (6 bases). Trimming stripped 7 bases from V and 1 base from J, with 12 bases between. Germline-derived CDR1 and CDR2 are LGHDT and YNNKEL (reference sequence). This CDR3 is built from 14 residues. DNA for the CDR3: TGTGCCAGCAAACAAGAGGGGGGCACAGATACGCAGTATTTT. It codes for CASKQEGGTDTQYF.

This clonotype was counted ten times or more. The DNA of the CDR3 is TGTGCCTGGAGTTTTAGGCTGCGGACTAGCGGGAGTATTTCTAGAAATGAGCAGTTCTTC. Its protein is CAWSFRLRTSGSISRNEQFF. This chain uses TRBV30 with TRBJ2-1, with TRBD2 matching over 13 bases. The CDR3 runs to 20 residues. Germline-derived CDR1 and CDR2 are GTSNPN and SVGIG (reference sequence). Trimming cost V 2 bases and J 7 bases; bases outside gene matches: 20.

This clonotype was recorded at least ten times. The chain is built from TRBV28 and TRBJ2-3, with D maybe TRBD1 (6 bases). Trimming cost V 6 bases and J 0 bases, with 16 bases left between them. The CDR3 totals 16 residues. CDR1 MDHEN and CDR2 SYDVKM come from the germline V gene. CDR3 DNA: TGTGCCAGCAGGGTATACAGGGTGAGGAGCACAGATACGCAGTATTTT. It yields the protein CASRVYRVRSTDTQYF.

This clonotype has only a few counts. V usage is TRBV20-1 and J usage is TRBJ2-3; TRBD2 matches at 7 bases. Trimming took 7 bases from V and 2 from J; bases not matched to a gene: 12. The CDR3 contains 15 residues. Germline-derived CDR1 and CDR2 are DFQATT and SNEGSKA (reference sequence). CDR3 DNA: TGCAGTGTGGAGGGAGGGCGGACGGACACAGATACGCAGTATTTT. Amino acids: CSVEGGRTDTDTQYF.